This TCR beta chain is from a study of blood T cell repertoires in COVID-19 (dated by TCRdb to 2018 to 2020). Turning to the overall study: The collaborator samples originated in the United States, Italy and Spain and spanned the acute and convalescent phases of COVID-19. The samples were drawn from the first 160 participants of the ongoing ImmuneRACE study and from over 950 subjects provided by 6 global collaborators. Subjects who had been exposed to COVID-19, were actively infected with it, or had recovered from it provided the deeply sampled blood TCRbeta repertoires that made up the dataset. The repertoires were released in a freely available public database intended as a resource for research on the immune response to SARS-CoV-2. HLA class I and class II types, where available, came from metadata supplied by the sample provider rather than from assay-based typing. Sample metadata almost always included a de-identified subject ID, COVID-19 status, age in years and sex. The material from the prospective study consisted of cDNA or gDNA derived from T cells, B-cell-depleted T cells, or PBMCs.

The junction shows trimming of 4 bases on V and 0 bases on J, plus 7 bases between the germline ends. CDR1 and CDR2, per the germline V gene, are SGHRS and YFSETQ. Counted from cysteine to phenylalanine, this CDR3 has 13 amino acids. Left in the record is the CDR3 DNA by itself, 39 bases read in frame from the first base. Whole blood was collected in K2EDTA tubes by collaborating institutions according to the institutions' own protocols. For TCRbeta analysis, collaborators shipped samples as frozen whole blood, isolated PBMCs, or DNA extracted from either of those sample types. This clone was counted between two and nine times. This receptor's antigen is unknown. No much larger clone is present one base from it, and per-base qualities are unavailable. The immunoSEQ Assay, a bias-controlled multiplex PCR, was used to amplify TCRbeta CDR3 regions from genomic DNA. Concerning the study's data processing: Nucleated cell counts per sample were estimated from amplification of reference gene primers within the assay. Sequence reads were collapsed and filtered to measure the absolute abundance of every unique TCRbeta CDR3 rearrangement. For each sample, productive Simpson clonality was calculated as the square root of Simpson's diversity index across productive rearrangements. TCRdb stores this immuneACCESS table with in-frame sequences only. Part of the clones is absent; in the studies checked, under half of the shortfall reflects unresolved V genes, and no reason is known for the rest. D and trimming were read from the DNA, whereas the V and J calls and clone size are those reported in that table. The table for this sample lists about 190,000 clones; around 90% of them were counted only once. 6.5% to 8.5% of the sample is held by the ten biggest clonotypes.

Here is what the overall study found, with its caveats: Clinical and demographic metadata were provided uncurated, with the amount varying by source and participant.

The chain was built from TRBV5-1 and TRBJ1-1; a weak D assignment points to TRBD1 (5 bases agree). The sequence came from a man aged 40-49 years with acute or convalescent COVID-19. Sequencing was performed on peripheral blood. Read as DNA, the sequence is TGCGCCAGCAGCCGACAGCTGAACACTGAAGCTTTCTTT. The resulting protein is CASSRQLNTEAFF.